The source of this T cell receptor (beta chain) is a study of cytomegalovirus exposure and HLA in healthy donors. Study-wide background: Approximately 180 million T cells yielded 100 million to 130 million unique TCR beta sequences, as an earlier analysis found. Regarding the study as a whole: In a later analysis, HLA-C alleles had the fewest associated TCRs, DRB1 alleles the most. According to the study, around 150 TCR beta chains were cytomegalovirus-associated.

The CDR3 is 15 residues long. The V gene's germline CDR1 is MNHEY and CDR2 SVGAGI. The V segment lost 6 bases and the J segment 5 bases; nucleotides outside the gene matches: 13. As regards this clone: Antigen unknown.

PCR used 60 Vbeta primers and 13 Jbeta primers. Clones were read by immunoSEQ multiplex PCR, and TCRdb kept only the in-frame ones, dropping some. The sample yields about 190,000 clones, 79% seen once. The clonotype originates from a woman aged 50 to 60 in good health and CMV-seronegative. V gene TRBV6-5 combines with J gene TRBJ2-7; TRBD1 matches at 7 bases. Sample: PBMCs. The CDR3 spells CASRPNRGRGNEQYF. CDR3 in DNA: TGTGCCAGCAGGCCCAACAGGGGTCGGGGAAACGAGCAGTACTTC.